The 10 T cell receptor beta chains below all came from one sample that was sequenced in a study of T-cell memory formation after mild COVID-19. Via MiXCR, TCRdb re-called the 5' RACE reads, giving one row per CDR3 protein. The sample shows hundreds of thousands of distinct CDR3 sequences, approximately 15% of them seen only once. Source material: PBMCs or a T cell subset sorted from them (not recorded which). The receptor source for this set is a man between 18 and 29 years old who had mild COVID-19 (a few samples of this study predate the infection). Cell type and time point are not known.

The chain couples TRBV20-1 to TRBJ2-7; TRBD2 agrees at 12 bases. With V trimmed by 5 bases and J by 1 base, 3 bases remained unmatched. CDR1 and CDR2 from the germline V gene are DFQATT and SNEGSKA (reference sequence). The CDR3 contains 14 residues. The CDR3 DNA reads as TGCAGTGCTCTAGCGGGGGGGCTTTCCTACGAGCAGTACGTC. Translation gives CSALAGGLSYEQYV.

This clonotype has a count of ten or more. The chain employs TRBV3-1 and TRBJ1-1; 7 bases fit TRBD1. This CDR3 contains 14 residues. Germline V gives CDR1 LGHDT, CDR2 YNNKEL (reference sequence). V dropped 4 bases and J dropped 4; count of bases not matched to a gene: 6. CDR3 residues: CASSLRQGGTEAFF. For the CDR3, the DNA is TGTGCCAGCAGCCTACGACAGGGAGGCACTGAAGCTTTCTTT. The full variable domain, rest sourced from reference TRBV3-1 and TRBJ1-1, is DTAVSQTPKYLVTQMGNDKSIKCEQNLGHDTMYWYKQDSKKFLKIMFSYNNKELIINETVPNRFSPKSPDKAHLNLHINSLELGDSAVYFCASSLRQGGTEAFFGQGTRLTVV.

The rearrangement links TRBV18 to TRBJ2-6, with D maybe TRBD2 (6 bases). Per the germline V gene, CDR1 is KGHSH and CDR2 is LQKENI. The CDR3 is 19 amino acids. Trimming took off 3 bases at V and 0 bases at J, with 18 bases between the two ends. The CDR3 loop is CASSPPGGAGGSGANVLTF. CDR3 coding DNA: TGTGCCAGCTCACCGCCGGGCGGGGCTGGTGGCTCTGGGGCCAACGTCCTGACTTTC. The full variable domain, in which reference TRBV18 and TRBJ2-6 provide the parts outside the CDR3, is NAGVMQNPRHLVRRRGQEARLRCSPMKGHSHVYWYRQLPEEGLKFMVYLQKENIIDESGMPKERFSAEFPKEGPSILRIQQVVRGDSAAYFCASSPPGGAGGSGANVLTFGAGSRLTVL.

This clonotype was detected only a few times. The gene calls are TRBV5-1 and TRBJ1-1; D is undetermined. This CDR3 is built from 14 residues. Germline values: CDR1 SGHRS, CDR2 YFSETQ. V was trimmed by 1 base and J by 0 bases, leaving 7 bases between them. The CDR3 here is CASSLSKVNTEAFF. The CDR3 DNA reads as TGCGCCAGCAGCTTGTCTAAGGTGAACACTGAAGCTTTCTTT.

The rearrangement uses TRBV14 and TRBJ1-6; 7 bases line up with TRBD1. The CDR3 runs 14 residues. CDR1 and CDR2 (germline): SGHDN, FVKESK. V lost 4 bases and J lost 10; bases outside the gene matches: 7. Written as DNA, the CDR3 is TGTGCCAGCAGCCGGACAGGTTGGGACTCACCCCTCCACTTT. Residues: CASSRTGWDSPLHF.

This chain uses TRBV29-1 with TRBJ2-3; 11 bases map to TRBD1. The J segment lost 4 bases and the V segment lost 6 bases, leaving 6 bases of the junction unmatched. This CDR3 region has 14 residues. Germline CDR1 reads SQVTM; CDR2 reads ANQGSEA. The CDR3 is CSVGQGASPDTQYF. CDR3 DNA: TGCAGCGTAGGACAGGGGGCGAGCCCAGATACGCAGTATTTT.

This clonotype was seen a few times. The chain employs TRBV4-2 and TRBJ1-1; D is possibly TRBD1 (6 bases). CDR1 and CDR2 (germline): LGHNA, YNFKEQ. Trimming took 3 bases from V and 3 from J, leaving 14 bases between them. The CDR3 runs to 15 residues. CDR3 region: CASSHEQGADTEAFF. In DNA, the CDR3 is TGTGCCAGCAGCCACGAACAGGGAGCCGACACTGAAGCTTTCTTT.

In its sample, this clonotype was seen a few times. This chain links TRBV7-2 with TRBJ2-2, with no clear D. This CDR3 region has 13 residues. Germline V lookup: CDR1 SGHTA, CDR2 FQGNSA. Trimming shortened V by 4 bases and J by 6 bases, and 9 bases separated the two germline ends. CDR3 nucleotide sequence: TGTGCCAGCAGCTCCATGATGGCCGGGGAGCTGTTTTTT. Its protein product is CASSSMMAGELFF.

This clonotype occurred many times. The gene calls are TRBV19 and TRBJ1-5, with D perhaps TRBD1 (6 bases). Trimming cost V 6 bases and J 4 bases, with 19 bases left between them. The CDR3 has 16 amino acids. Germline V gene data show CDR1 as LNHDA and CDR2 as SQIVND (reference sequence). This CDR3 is CASSRGAGAPNQPQHF. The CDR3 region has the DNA TGTGCCAGTAGCAGAGGGGCAGGGGCACCTAATCAGCCCCAGCATTTT.

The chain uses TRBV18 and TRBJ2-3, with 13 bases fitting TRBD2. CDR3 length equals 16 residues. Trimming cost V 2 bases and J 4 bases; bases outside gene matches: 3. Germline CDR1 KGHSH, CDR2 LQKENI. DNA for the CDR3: TGTGCCAGCTCACCAGGACTAGCGGGGGTATCAGATACGCAGTATTTT. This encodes CASSPGLAGVSDTQYF. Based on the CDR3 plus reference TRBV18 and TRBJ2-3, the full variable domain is NAGVMQNPRHLVRRRGQEARLRCSPMKGHSHVYWYRQLPEEGLKFMVYLQKENIIDESGMPKERFSAEFPKEGPSILRIQQVVRGDSAAYFCASSPGLAGVSDTQYFGPGTRLTVL.